This T cell receptor beta chain emerged from a study of shared clonotypes between healthy human individuals. Deep-level running was used for the assay. Profiled with immunoSEQ multiplex PCR; TCRdb holds only in-frame clones, not every one. The sample has 300,000 to 350,000 clones, more than 60% seen once. The receptor was derived from a man aged 25 to 40 in good health. The sequencing sample was made of memory CD4+ T cells sorted from blood. Subset reported: CD45RA-negative fraction.

The CDR3 DNA reads TGTGCCAGCAGCCCCCAGTTGGGGACTAATGAAAAACTGTTTTTT. Protein product: CASSPQLGTNEKLFF. The chain couples TRBV5-4 to TRBJ1-4; D is unclear. Germline CDR1 is SGHNT and CDR2 is YYREEE (reference sequence). This CDR3 comprises 15 residues. Trimming left V 4 bases short and J 2 bases short, with 12 bases between.